A single sample is the source of the 23 T cell receptor beta chains below, sequenced in a study of blood T cell repertoires in COVID-19. Produced via immunoSEQ multiplex PCR; TCRdb's table is partial and in-frame only. The table records about 180,000 clones, just over 85% of them present only once. Sequencing used peripheral blood. The receptors were sampled from a middle-aged man with active or convalescent COVID-19.

The chain couples TRBV7-9 to TRBJ1-1, with D unresolved. Germline V gene lookup returns CDR1 SEHNR and CDR2 FQNEAQ (reference sequence). With 1 base removed from V and 3 bases from J, the gap between germline ends came to 9 bases. The length of the CDR3 is 14 residues. The CDR3 protein is CASSLVRVHTEAFF. The DNA of the CDR3 is TGTGCCAGCAGCTTAGTGCGGGTCCACACTGAAGCTTTCTTT.

This chain connects TRBV6-5 to TRBJ1-1; D possibly corresponds to TRBD1 (5 bases). The CDR3 covers 12 residues. CDR1 and CDR2 (germline): MNHEY, SVGAGI. Trimming took 4 bases from V and 10 from J, leaving 13 bases between them. CDR3 nucleotides: TGTGCCAGCAGTTCAAGCAGGGTTCTAGCTTTCTTT. Its translation is CASSSSRVLAFF.

The chain couples TRBV6-2 or TRBV6-3 to TRBJ1-5; the D gene is possibly TRBD1 (5 bases). The V end was cut by 3 bases, the J end by 4 bases, with 13 bases between. This CDR3 region has 15 residues. Germline V gene data show CDR1 as MNHEY and CDR2 as SVGEGT. CDR3 sequence: CASSYGGIGNQPQHF. The CDR3 DNA sequence: TGTGCCAGCAGTTATGGGGGGATTGGGAATCAGCCCCAGCATTTT.

This chain joins TRBV5-1 and TRBJ2-3; tentative D call: TRBD2 (5 bases). With 0 bases removed from V and 10 bases from J, the gap between germline ends came to 12 bases. The germline gives CDR1 SGHRS, CDR2 YFSETQ. CDR3 size: 13 residues. The CDR3 bases are TGCGCCAGCAGCTTGGAGGCTAGCCTTTCGCAGTATTTT. Amino acids: CASSLEASLSQYF.

The V and J genes are TRBV30 and TRBJ1-2; 10 bases line up with TRBD1. The CDR3 spans 14 residues. V shed 5 bases and J 8 bases; nucleotides not matched to a gene: 11. Germline V gene sequence: CDR1 GTSNPN, CDR2 SVGIG (reference sequence). The CDR3 DNA reads as TGTGCCTGGTCGCCGGGACAGGGGATCGGCGGCTACACCTTC. Its protein product is CAWSPGQGIGGYTF.

The chain carries TRBV19 and TRBJ1-1; D gene unclear. CDR3 length: 14 amino acids. Germline loops: CDR1 LNHDA, CDR2 SQIVND (reference sequence). Trimming took 2 bases from V and 5 from J, leaving 12 bases between them. CDR3 coding DNA: TGTGCCAGTAGTATATTGGAGGGAACGACTGAAGCTTTCTTT. Its translation: CASSILEGTTEAFF.

The V gene is TRBV5-1, the J gene TRBJ1-3; a possible D gene is TRBD1 (6 bases). Germline values: CDR1 SGHRS, CDR2 YFSETQ. V was pared by 0 bases and J by 3 bases, with 13 bases between. There are 16 residues in the CDR3. Here the CDR3 reads CASSLGTDIGGNTIYF. The CDR3 DNA reads as TGCGCCAGCAGCTTGGGGACAGACATCGGTGGAAACACCATATATTTT. Complete variable domain (other parts from reference TRBV5-1 and TRBJ1-3): KAGVTQTPRYLIKTRGQQVTLSCSPISGHRSVSWYQQTPGQGLQFLFEYFSETQRNKGNFPGRFSGRQFSNSRSEMNVSTLELGDSALYLCASSLGTDIGGNTIYFGEGSWLTVV.

The rearrangement uses TRBV7-3 and TRBJ1-2; 7 bases are shared with TRBD1. The V gene end was trimmed by 5 bases and the J gene end by 8 bases; junction bases not matched to a gene: 8. CDR3 length: 13 amino acids. The germline gives CDR1 SGHTA, CDR2 FQGTGA. CDR3 bases: TGTGCCAGCAGCGAGGGACAGTTGGGGGGCTACACCTTC. Translated, it gives CASSEGQLGGYTF.

This chain uses TRBV29-1 with TRBJ1-2; possibly TRBD1 for D (5 bases). The germline CDR1 and CDR2 sequences are SQVTM and ANQGSEA. V was clipped by 3 bases and J by 8 bases, with 16 bases between them. The CDR3 loop spans 13 amino acids. As DNA, the CDR3 is TGCAGCGTTGACAGGGAATTGGTAGGAGGCTACACCTTC. It codes for CSVDRELVGGYTF.

The chain combines TRBV30 with TRBJ1-2; no reliable D call. Germline loops: CDR1 GTSNPN, CDR2 SVGIG (reference sequence). V dropped 2 bases and J dropped 1 base, with 14 bases sitting between them. This CDR3 comprises 15 residues. CDR3 region: CAWSSQTVINYGYTF. In nucleotides, the CDR3 is TGTGCCTGGAGTTCGCAAACAGTAATTAACTATGGCTACACCTTC.

The V gene is TRBV19, the J gene TRBJ1-4, with a possible D match to TRBD1 (5 bases). The CDR3 is 14 amino acids. Trimming left V 7 bases short and J 0 bases short, with 9 bases between. Looked up from germline, CDR1 is LNHDA and CDR2 is SQIVND (reference sequence). Here the CDR3 DNA reads TGTGCCAGTACCCTGACAGCAACTAATGAAAAACTGTTTTTT. Translating gives CASTLTATNEKLFF.

V and J are TRBV3-1 (or the pseudogene TRBV3-2) and TRBJ2-3; unclear D gene. The CDR3 is 14 residues long. The germline V gene has CDR1 LGHDT and CDR2 YNNKEL (reference sequence). V lost 3 bases to trimming and J lost 2 bases, with 9 bases between them. CDR3 coding DNA: TGTGCCAGCAGCCAGACCGACTTCACAGATACGCAGTATTTT. Translating it yields CASSQTDFTDTQYF.

The genes are TRBV15 and TRBJ2-5; no firm D call. The CDR3 runs 13 residues. V was clipped by 2 bases and J by 3 bases, with 7 bases between them. Germline V gene lookup returns CDR1 LNHNV and CDR2 YYDKDF (reference sequence). CDR3 sequence (DNA): TGTGCCACCAGCAGAAATCATGAAGAGACCCAGTACTTC. It specifies CATSRNHEETQYF.

V gene TRBV12-3 or TRBV12-4 combines with J gene TRBJ1-1; 7 bases map to TRBD1. The CDR3 is 11 amino acids. Germline trimming cut 2 bases from V and 11 bases from J; bases unmatched to any gene: 2. CDR3 amino acids: CASSLRGQAFF. In nucleotides, the CDR3 is TGTGCCAGCAGTTTAAGGGGGCAGGCTTTCTTT.

The CDR3 region has the DNA TGTGCCAGCAGCTTCCCGGGACAGGGAACCTATAGCAATCAGCCCCAGCATTTT. Translation gives CASSFPGQGTYSNQPQHF. The chain carries TRBV7-9 and TRBJ1-5, with 9 bases fitting TRBD1. The CDR3 runs to 18 residues. After removal of 3 bases from V and 0 bases from J, the junction contained 9 bases not matched to a gene. From germline, CDR1 is SEHNR and CDR2 FQNEAQ (reference sequence).

This chain joins TRBV3-1 (or the pseudogene TRBV3-2) and TRBJ1-2; D not resolved. Germline loops: CDR1 LGHDT, CDR2 YNNKEL (reference sequence). The CDR3 spans 12 residues. Trimming removed 1 base from V and 8 bases from J, with 8 bases in between. The CDR3 DNA reads TGTGCCAGCAGCCAAGTGGCAGGCGGCTACACCTTC. Translating gives CASSQVAGGYTF.

This clone was counted only a few times. This chain connects TRBV5-4 to TRBJ1-6; a possible D gene is TRBD1 (5 bases). CDR1 and CDR2 from the germline V gene are SGHNT and YYREEE (reference sequence). V was shortened by 4 bases and J by 4 bases, with 15 bases between the two germline ends. The CDR3 covers 16 residues. The chain's CDR3 is CASSTNRGIYNSPLHF. CDR3 coding DNA: TGTGCCAGCAGCACGAACCGGGGGATATATAATTCACCCCTCCACTTT.

This chain uses TRBV5-4 with TRBJ2-2; possibly TRBD2 for D (6 bases). The CDR3 has 16 amino acids. Trimming removed 6 bases from V and 0 bases from J, with 15 bases in between. The germline V gene encodes CDR1 SGHNT and CDR2 YYREEE (reference sequence). The CDR3 nucleotides are TGTGCCAGCAACGACGCCGGGAGAACGAACACCGGGGAGCTGTTTTTT. The encoded protein is CASNDAGRTNTGELFF.

V and J are TRBV30 and TRBJ2-7; D is possibly TRBD2 (6 bases). CDR3 size: 12 residues. Germline assignment: CDR1 GTSNPN and CDR2 SVGIG (reference sequence). The V and J ends lost 8 bases and 1 base respectively, with 12 bases between them. CDR3 nucleotide sequence: TGTGCCACGGAGGGGCAGTCCTACGAGCAGTACTTC. This codes for CATEGQSYEQYF.

This clone occurred once. At one boundary the junction diverges from the germline segment, which might be a read error. The chain couples TRBV13 to TRBJ2-2, with 11 bases that match TRBD2. The CDR3 runs to 14 residues. Germline lookup yields CDR1 PRHDT and CDR2 FYEKMQ (reference sequence). The CDR3 DNA is TGTGCCAGCAGCGCTCAATCCGATAGCGGGAGGGCCGTTTTT. Encoded protein: CASSAQSDSGRAVF.

The rearrangement joins TRBV19 to TRBJ2-4; TRBD2 is a possible D gene (7 bases). From germline, CDR1 is LNHDA and CDR2 SQIVND (reference sequence). The CDR3 has 14 amino acids. The V end lost 5 bases, the J end lost 7 bases, and 15 bases lay between the germline ends. CDR3 sequence reads: CASSALGGGNIQYF. The CDR3 bases are TGTGCCAGTAGTGCCCTGGGAGGGGGGAACATTCAGTACTTC. The variable domain in full, with the rest retrieved from reference TRBV19 and TRBJ2-4, is DGGITQSPKYLFRKEGQNVTLSCEQNLNHDAMYWYRQDPGQGLRLIYYSQIVNDFQKGDIAEGYSVSREKKESFPLTVTSAQKNPTAFYLCASSALGGGNIQYFGAGTRLSVL.

The chain employs TRBV6-2 or TRBV6-3 and TRBJ2-1, with D perhaps matching TRBD2 (6 bases). This CDR3 has 20 residues. The germline V gene encodes CDR1 MNHEY and CDR2 SVGEGT. V lost 1 base, J lost 1 base, and 23 bases lay in between. The DNA for the CDR3 is TGTGCCAGCAGTTACTTGGGGGGAGGAGAAACAAAGGGTTCCTACAATGAGCAGTTCTTC. Amino acids: CASSYLGGGETKGSYNEQFF.

V is TRBV29-1 and J is TRBJ2-3; D call uncertain. V gave up 5 bases and J gave up 5 bases, with 8 bases separating them. Germline CDR1 and CDR2: SQVTM and ANQGSEA. The CDR3 contains 11 residues. CDR3 region: CSVQEGDTQYF. DNA for the CDR3: TGCAGCGTTCAGGAAGGAGATACGCAGTATTTT.